One and the same sample provided the 23 T cell receptor beta chains below, sequenced in a study of T-cell memory formation after mild COVID-19. MiXCR, applied by TCRdb to the 5' RACE reads, yields one record per CDR3 protein. The repertoire holds around 300,000 distinct CDR3 sequences, approximately 19% seen once, with 20% to 25% in the top ten. The sequencing sample was made of PBMCs or a T cell subset sorted from them (not recorded which). The receptors shown here come from a man aged 18 to 29 who had mild COVID-19 (a few samples of this study predate the infection). Cell type and time point are not known.

The sample holds a few counts of this clonotype. J is TRBJ1-5 and V is TRBV6-6, with 9 positions matching TRBD1. The CDR3 totals 14 residues. The ends lost 5 bases at V and 7 bases at J; junction bases unmatched: 6. The germline V gene has CDR1 MNHNY and CDR2 SVGAGI (reference sequence). The CDR3 coding sequence is TGTGCCAGCAGTCAGACAGGGGGAAGGCAGCCCCAGCATTTT. This translates into CASSQTGGRQPQHF.

CDR3 nucleotide sequence: TGTGCCAGCAGTGTATGTCTGGGGATCTCCTACGAGCAGTACTTC. Translated, it gives CASSVCLGISYEQYF. This rearrangement joins TRBV2 to TRBJ2-7; unclear D gene. CDR1 is SNHLY, CDR2 FYNNEI, per germline. V was pared by 4 bases and J by 0 bases, with 13 bases between. The CDR3 covers 15 residues.

Written as DNA, the CDR3 is TGCGCCAGCAGCCAGGGACTAGCGGGGGGGCGAAATACGCAGTATTTT. Amino acids: CASSQGLAGGRNTQYF. The rearrangement uses TRBV4-1 and TRBJ2-3; 16 positions match TRBD2. J lost 7 bases, V lost 3 bases, and 4 bases had no gene match. Germline V CDR1 and CDR2: MGHRA, YSYEKL. This CDR3 is built from 16 residues.

The chain carries TRBV28 and TRBJ2-7; D not resolved. V lost 7 bases to trimming and J lost 0 bases, with 4 bases between them. The CDR3 covers 11 residues. Germline CDR1 and CDR2: MDHEN and SYDVKM. The CDR3 DNA follows: TGTGCCAGCATCCCCTCCTACGAGCAGTACGTC. This translates into CASIPSYEQYV.

This chain uses TRBV12-3 or TRBV12-4 with TRBJ2-4; no definite D call. CDR3 length: 12 amino acids. Trimming cost V 6 bases and J 5 bases, with 8 bases left between them. In nucleotides, the CDR3 is TGTGCCAGCAGGATCGTGGAAAACATTCAGTACTTC. Translating it yields CASRIVENIQYF.

This clonotype showed up just a few times. The rearrangement links TRBV11-2 to TRBJ2-6; no definite D call. The V and J ends lost 1 base and 0 bases respectively, with 7 bases between them. Germline-derived CDR1 and CDR2 are SGHAT and FQNNGV. The CDR3 spans 16 residues. The CDR3 sequence: CASSLGRFSGANVLTF. CDR3 nucleotide sequence: TGTGCCAGCAGCTTAGGGCGCTTCTCTGGGGCCAACGTCCTGACTTTC.

This clonotype was recorded a few times. V and J are TRBV7-8 and TRBJ2-5, with D perhaps TRBD2 (7 bases). The CDR3 is 13 residues long. Germline CDR1 reads SGHVS; CDR2 reads FQNEAQ. V lost 1 base and J lost 7, with 10 bases in between. CDR3: CASSLGGGATQYF. DNA for the CDR3: TGTGCCAGCAGCTTAGGGGGGGGCGCGACCCAGTACTTC.

Only a few counts were recorded for this clonotype. This sequence joins TRBV5-1 and TRBJ2-2; D might be TRBD2 (6 bases). The V gene lost 6 bases and the J gene lost 3 bases, with 15 bases spanning the gap. There are 15 residues in the CDR3. Germline CDR1 reads SGHRS; CDR2 reads YFSETQ. The CDR3 reads CASNPGLAHTGELFF. The CDR3 DNA reads TGCGCCAGCAACCCTGGGCTAGCGCACACCGGGGAGCTGTTTTTT. Supplemented by reference TRBV5-1 and TRBJ2-2, the full variable domain reads KAGVTQTPRYLIKTRGQQVTLSCSPISGHRSVSWYQQTPGQGLQFLFEYFSETQRNKGNFPGRFSGRQFSNSRSEMNVSTLELGDSALYLCASNPGLAHTGELFFGEGSRLTVL.

The rearrangement joins TRBV29-1 to TRBJ2-7; D is possibly TRBD1 (6 bases). The CDR3 is 13 amino acids. V was pared by 2 bases and J by 4 bases, with 12 bases between. The germline CDR1 and CDR2 sequences are SQVTM and ANQGSEA. The CDR3 DNA reads TGCAGCGTTGAACCGGCAGGGGAATACGAGCAGTACTTC. Translating gives CSVEPAGEYEQYF.

This sequence joins TRBV6-5 and TRBJ1-1; the D gene is possibly TRBD1 (5 bases). This CDR3 has 14 residues. Germline CDR1 and CDR2: MNHEY and SVGAGI. The V end lost 8 bases, the J end lost 6 bases, and 19 bases lay between the germline ends. Here the CDR3 DNA reads TGTGCCAGCTCATACTCGTGGCAGGGAGCTGAAGCTTTCTTT. It specifies CASSYSWQGAEAFF.

This clonotype turned up a few times. The chain carries TRBV7-8 and TRBJ2-3, with D possibly TRBD1 on 5 matching bases. V shed 1 base and J shed 6 bases, with 11 bases lying between them. CDR1 SGHVS and CDR2 FQNEAQ come from the germline V gene. The CDR3 spans 14 residues. The CDR3 is CASSLGRDEDTQYF. CDR3 coding DNA: TGTGCCAGCAGCTTAGGCAGGGATGAGGATACGCAGTATTTT.

This clonotype has just a few counts. In DNA, the CDR3 is TGCAGTGCTAGTGAGGATCTAAACTATGGCTACACCTTC. This translates into CSASEDLNYGYTF. The rearrangement joins TRBV20-1 to TRBJ1-2, with unresolved D. The CDR3 has 13 amino acids. V dropped 3 bases and J dropped 2 bases, with 10 bases sitting between them. Germline-derived CDR1 and CDR2 are DFQATT and SNEGSKA (reference sequence).

The chain links TRBV7-2 to TRBJ2-1; TRBD1 is a possible D gene (6 bases). V was clipped by 6 bases and J by 8 bases, with 14 bases between them. Germline V gene lookup returns CDR1 SGHTA and CDR2 FQGNSA. The CDR3 consists of 13 residues. The CDR3 is CASSSQGSDEQFF. The CDR3 region has the DNA TGTGCCAGCAGTTCACAGGGATCCGATGAGCAGTTCTTC.

The chain employs TRBV9 and TRBJ1-1; D uncertain. Looked up from germline, CDR1 is SGDLS and CDR2 is YYNGEE. The CDR3 runs to 13 residues. Trimming removed 3 bases from V and 4 bases from J, with 10 bases in between. The CDR3 nucleotides read TGTGCCAGCAGCGATCGGGCGGGCACTGAAGCTTTCTTT. It yields the protein CASSDRAGTEAFF.

The V and J genes are TRBV7-2 and TRBJ2-3, with TRBD2 matching over 7 bases. The CDR3 length is 16 residues. The J segment lost 2 bases and the V segment lost 5 bases, leaving 10 bases of the junction unmatched. Germline CDR1 SGHTA, CDR2 FQGNSA. CDR3 sequence reads: CASSPTSGTYTDTQYF. CDR3 bases: TGTGCCAGCAGCCCGACGAGCGGGACCTACACAGATACGCAGTATTTT.

A few counts support this clonotype. CDR3 DNA sequence: TGCGCCAGCAGCCAAGATGGGAGGGGTGGCAATGAGCAGTTCTTC. Residues: CASSQDGRGGNEQFF. This chain uses TRBV4-3 with TRBJ2-1, with 7 nucleotides matching TRBD2. The germline V gene has CDR1 LGHNA and CDR2 YSLEER. This CDR3 has 15 residues. Trimming took 0 bases from V and 6 from J; bases not matched to a gene: 5.

Many counts were recorded for this clonotype. CDR3 in DNA: TGTGCCAGCAGTTACTCGCGGGGGTACGAGCAGTACGTC. This encodes CASSYSRGYEQYV. The chain uses TRBV6-5 and TRBJ2-7; 7 nucleotides match TRBD2. With V trimmed by 0 bases and J by 4 bases, 0 bases remained unmatched. CDR3 length: 13 amino acids. Germline V gives CDR1 MNHEY, CDR2 SVGAGI.

The V call is TRBV24-1, the J call TRBJ2-3; either TRBD1 or TRBD2 may supply D (5 bases each). The CDR3 runs to 13 residues. Germline CDR1 KGHDR, CDR2 SFDVKD. V was clipped by 5 bases and J by 5 bases, with 10 bases between them. In DNA form, the CDR3 reads TGTGCCACCAGTGGAGGGGTTGGAGATACGCAGTATTTT. Its protein is CATSGGVGDTQYF.

This rearrangement joins TRBV5-1 to TRBJ2-2; 9 bases line up with TRBD1. The CDR3 extends over 14 amino acids. Germline V gene data show CDR1 as SGHRS and CDR2 as YFSETQ. V dropped 4 bases and J dropped 6; count of bases not matched to a gene: 4. For the CDR3, the DNA is TGCGCCAGCAGCAGATGGACAGGGGCCGGGGAGCTGTTTTTT. Translating it yields CASSRWTGAGELFF.

This clonotype appeared a few times. The chain carries TRBV11-2 and TRBJ2-6, with unresolved D. The germline CDR1 and CDR2 sequences are SGHAT and FQNNGV. The V end lost 4 bases, the J end lost 2 bases, and 0 bases lay between the germline ends. The length of the CDR3 is 12 residues. The CDR3 DNA reads TGTGCCAGCAGCTCTGGGGCCAACGTCCTGACTTTC. It specifies CASSSGANVLTF. Variable domain in full (rest from reference TRBV11-2 and TRBJ2-6): EAGVAQSPRYKIIEKRQSVAFWCNPISGHATLYWYQQILGQGPKLLIQFQNNGVVDDSQLPKDRFSAERLKGVDSTLKIQPAKLEDSAVYLCASSSGANVLTFGAGSRLTVL.

This clonotype was counted between two and nine times. V is TRBV3-1 and J is TRBJ2-3; D remains unclear. The germline gives CDR1 LGHDT, CDR2 YNNKEL (reference sequence). V shed 1 base and J shed 8 bases, with 13 bases lying between them. The CDR3 runs to 14 residues. The CDR3 loop is CASSQVLAVGTQYF. CDR3 nucleotides: TGTGCCAGCAGCCAAGTTCTGGCGGTTGGTACGCAGTATTTT.

CDR3 bases: TGTGCCAGCAGCCCCCCCGTCAGCACTAGCACAGATACGCAGTATTTT. Residues: CASSPPVSTSTDTQYF. This rearrangement joins TRBV12-3 or TRBV12-4 to TRBJ2-3; D is uncertain. Deletions cut 6 bases from V and 0 bases from J, with 16 bases between. CDR3 length: 16 amino acids.

This clonotype was found a few times. The chain couples TRBV7-2 to TRBJ1-5; no clear D. Trimming removed 1 base from V and 7 bases from J, with 8 bases in between. From germline, CDR1 is SGHTA and CDR2 FQGNSA. The CDR3 length is 13 residues. This chain's CDR3 is CASSLETPQPQHF. The CDR3 DNA reads TGTGCCAGCAGCTTAGAGACACCACAGCCCCAGCATTTT.